The text below deals with one TCR beta chain. The antigen remains undetermined. This sample is drawn from a study of CD8+ T cells in alopecia areata. The wider study: Scalp area affected, as a percentage, set the severity score of treated patients.

In germline, CDR1 is SQVTM, CDR2 ANQGSEA. Trimming removed 1 base from V and 8 bases from J, with 9 bases in between. CDR3 length: 12 amino acids. Treatment defined: oral pan-JAK inhibitor, 5-10 mg twice daily. Findings and limits, study-wide: Links between baseline CD8+ expansion and response need larger treated cohorts.

Reverse transcribed after extraction, RNA yielded cDNA as the sequencing template. TCRdb keeps only in-frame clones here, not all; method: immunoSEQ multiplex PCR. The sample includes some 170,000 clones, 53% of them seen just once. The source is a human donor with alopecia areata. This material consisted of CD8+ T cells sorted from blood, taken at week 24, from a patient treated with tofacitinib. This rearrangement joins TRBV29-1 to TRBJ2-1; tentatively, D is TRBD1 (5 bases). In DNA, the CDR3 is TGCAGCGTTGAAGCATGGGGCGATGAGCAGTTCTTC. Encoded protein: CSVEAWGDEQFF.